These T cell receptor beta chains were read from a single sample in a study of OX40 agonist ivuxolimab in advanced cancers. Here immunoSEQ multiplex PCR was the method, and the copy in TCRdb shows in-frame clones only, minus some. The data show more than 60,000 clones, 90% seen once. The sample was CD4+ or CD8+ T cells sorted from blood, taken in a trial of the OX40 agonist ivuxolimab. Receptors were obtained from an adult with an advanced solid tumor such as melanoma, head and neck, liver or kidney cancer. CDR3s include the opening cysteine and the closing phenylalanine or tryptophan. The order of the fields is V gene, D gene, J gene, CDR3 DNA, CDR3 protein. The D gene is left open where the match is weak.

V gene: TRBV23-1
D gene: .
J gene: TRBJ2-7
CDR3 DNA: TGCGCCAGCAGTCATACGAGGGGACACCTCCCCTCCTACGAGCAGTACTTC
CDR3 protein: CASSHTRGHLPSYEQYF

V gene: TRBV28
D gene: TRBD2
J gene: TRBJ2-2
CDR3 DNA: TGTGCCAGCAAATCCTTTGGCGGGAGGGGCACCGGGGAGCTGTTTTTT
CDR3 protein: CASKSFGGRGTGELFF

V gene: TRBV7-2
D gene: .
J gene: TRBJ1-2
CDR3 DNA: TGTGCCAGCAGCCCTACCGGACAGAGCTATGGCTACACCTTC
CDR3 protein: CASSPTGQSYGYTF

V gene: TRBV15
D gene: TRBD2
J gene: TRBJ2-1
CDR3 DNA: TGTGCCACCAGCCTCCTGGGGACTAACAATGAGCAGTTCTTC
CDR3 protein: CATSLLGTNNEQFF

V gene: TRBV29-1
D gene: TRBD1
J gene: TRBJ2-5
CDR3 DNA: TGCAGCGCGACAGGGGGCGACGAGACCCAGTACTTC
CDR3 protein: CSATGGDETQYF

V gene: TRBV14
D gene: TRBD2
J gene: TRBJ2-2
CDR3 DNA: TGTGCCAGCAGCCAATCGCGGGAGGGGGCCGGGGAGCTGTTTTTT
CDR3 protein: CASSQSREGAGELFF

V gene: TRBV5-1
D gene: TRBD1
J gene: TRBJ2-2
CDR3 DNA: TGCGCCAGCAGCTCAGGACAGGGCCGCACCGGGGAGCTGTTTTTT
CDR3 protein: CASSSGQGRTGELFF

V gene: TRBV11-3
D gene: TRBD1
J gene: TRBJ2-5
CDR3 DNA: TGTGCCAGCAGCTTAAGGGGACAGGGCAGCCAAGAGACCCAGTACTTC
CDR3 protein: CASSLRGQGSQETQYF

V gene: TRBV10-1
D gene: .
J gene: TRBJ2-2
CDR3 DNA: TGCGCCAGCGGTCAGGGGTCGGACACCGGGGAGCTGTTTTTT
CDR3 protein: CASGQGSDTGELFF

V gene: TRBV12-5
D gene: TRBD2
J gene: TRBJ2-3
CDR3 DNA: TGTGCTAGTGGTTTGGGACTAGCGGGGGATACGCAGTATTTT
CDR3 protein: CASGLGLAGDTQYF

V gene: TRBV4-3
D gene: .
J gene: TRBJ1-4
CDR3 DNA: TGCGCCAGCAGCCTCCTATCTACAACTAATGAAAAACTGTTTTTT
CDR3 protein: CASSLLSTTNEKLFF

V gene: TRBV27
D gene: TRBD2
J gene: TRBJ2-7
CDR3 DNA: TGTGCCAGCAGTTTAGCGGGAGGGCCTTACGAGCAGTACTTC
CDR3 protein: CASSLAGGPYEQYF

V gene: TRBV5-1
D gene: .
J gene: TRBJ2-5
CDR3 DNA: TGCGCCAGCAGCTCCGAACCAATGGCTCGGGAGACCCAGTACTTC
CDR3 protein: CASSSEPMARETQYF

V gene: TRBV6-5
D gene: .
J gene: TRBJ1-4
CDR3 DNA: TGTGCCAGCAGGCATAACGAGGAAAAACTGTTTTTT
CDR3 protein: CASRHNEEKLFF

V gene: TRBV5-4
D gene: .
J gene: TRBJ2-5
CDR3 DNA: TGTGCCAGCAGAGTCGGGGGAGAACAAGAGACCCAGTACTTC
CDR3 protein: CASRVGGEQETQYF

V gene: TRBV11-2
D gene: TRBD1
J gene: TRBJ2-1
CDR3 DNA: TGTGCCAGCAGCTCCTCGGGGACAGGGTTCGATGAGCAGTTCTTC
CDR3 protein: CASSSSGTGFDEQFF

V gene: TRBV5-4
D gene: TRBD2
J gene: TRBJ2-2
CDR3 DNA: TGTGCCAGCAGCTTTTCCGGTGGACTAGCGTACACCGGGGAGCTGTTTTTT
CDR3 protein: CASSFSGGLAYTGELFF

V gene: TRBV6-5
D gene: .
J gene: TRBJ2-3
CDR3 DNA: TGTGCCAGCTCGACAGGAGCAGATACGCAGTATTTT
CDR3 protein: CASSTGADTQYF

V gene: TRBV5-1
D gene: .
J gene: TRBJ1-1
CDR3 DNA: TGCGCCAGCAGTTCGGAGCCGAGCACTGAAGCTTTCTTT
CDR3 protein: CASSSEPSTEAFF

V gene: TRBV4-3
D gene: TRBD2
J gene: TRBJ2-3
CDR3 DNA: TGCGCCAGCAGCCAGACTAGCGGGAGCACAGATACGCAGTATTTT
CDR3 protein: CASSQTSGSTDTQYF

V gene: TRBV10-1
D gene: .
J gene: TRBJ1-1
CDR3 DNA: TGCGCCAGCAGTGAAAAGGGATGGACTGAAGCTTTCTTT
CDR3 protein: CASSEKGWTEAFF

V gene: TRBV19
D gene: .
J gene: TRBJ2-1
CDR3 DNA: TGTGCCAGTAGTATATTCGGTCCGAGCTCCTACAATGAGCAGTTCTTC
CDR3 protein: CASSIFGPSSYNEQFF

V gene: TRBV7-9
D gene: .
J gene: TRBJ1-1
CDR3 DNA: TGTGCCAGCAGCTGGGAAGTGGGGGGGAAAAGAGAAGCTTTCTTT
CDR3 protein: CASSWEVGGKREAFF

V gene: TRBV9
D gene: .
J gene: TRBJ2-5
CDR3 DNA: TGTGCCAGCAGCGTAGGGGGGTCGGGCAACCTACAAGAGACCCAGTACTTC
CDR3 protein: CASSVGGSGNLQETQYF

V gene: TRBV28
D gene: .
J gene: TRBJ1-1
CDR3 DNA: TGTGCCAGTGAAGCCACTCGGACTGAAGCTTTCTTT
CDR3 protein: CASEATRTEAFF

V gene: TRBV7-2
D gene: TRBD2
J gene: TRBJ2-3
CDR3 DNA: TGTGCCAGCAGCTTATTCTACGGGGGGGCCTCAGATACGCAGTATTTT
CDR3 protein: CASSLFYGGASDTQYF